What follows describes a single T cell receptor beta chain. Cohort assignment relied on participant-reported clinical history. Germline V gene sequence: CDR1 LGHDT, CDR2 YNNKEL (reference sequence). V was pared by 4 bases and J by 4 bases, with 8 bases between. CDR3 length: 14 residues. This table comes from immunoSEQ multiplex PCR, and its TCRdb copy is limited to in-frame clones, with some not included. The sample lists about 200,000 clones, roughly nine tenths occurring once. The record originates from a study of blood T cell repertoires in COVID-19. On the study more broadly: Italy, Spain and the United States were the sources of the convalescent and acute COVID-19 samples.

The chain links TRBV3-1 (or the pseudogene TRBV3-2) to TRBJ1-6; the D gene is possibly TRBD1 (6 bases). This TCR was recovered from a woman aged 18-29 years who had recovered from COVID-19. What was sequenced was PBMCs or T cells enriched from blood (not recorded which). The CDR3 DNA reads as TGTGCCAGCAGCCCCGGACAGTATAATTCACCCCTCCACTTT. It encodes CASSPGQYNSPLHF.